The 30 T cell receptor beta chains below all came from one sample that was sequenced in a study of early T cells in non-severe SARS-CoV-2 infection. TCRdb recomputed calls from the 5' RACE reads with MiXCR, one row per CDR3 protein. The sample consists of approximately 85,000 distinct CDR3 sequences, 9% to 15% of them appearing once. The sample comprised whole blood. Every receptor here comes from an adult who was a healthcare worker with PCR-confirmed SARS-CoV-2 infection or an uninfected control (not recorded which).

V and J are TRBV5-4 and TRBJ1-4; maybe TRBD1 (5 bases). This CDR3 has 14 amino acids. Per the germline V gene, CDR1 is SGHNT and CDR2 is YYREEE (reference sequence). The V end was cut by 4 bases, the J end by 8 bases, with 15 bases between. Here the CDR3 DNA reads TGTGCCAGCAGCCCCGCGGGGCCAGGGGAAAAACTGTTTTTT. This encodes CASSPAGPGEKLFF.

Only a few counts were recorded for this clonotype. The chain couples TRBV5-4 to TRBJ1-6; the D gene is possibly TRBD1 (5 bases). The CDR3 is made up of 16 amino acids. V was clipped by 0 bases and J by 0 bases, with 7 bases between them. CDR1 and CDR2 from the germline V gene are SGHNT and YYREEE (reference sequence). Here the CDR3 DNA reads TGTGCCAGCAGCTTGGCCGGGGGCTCCTATAATTCACCCCTCCACTTT. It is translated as CASSLAGGSYNSPLHF.

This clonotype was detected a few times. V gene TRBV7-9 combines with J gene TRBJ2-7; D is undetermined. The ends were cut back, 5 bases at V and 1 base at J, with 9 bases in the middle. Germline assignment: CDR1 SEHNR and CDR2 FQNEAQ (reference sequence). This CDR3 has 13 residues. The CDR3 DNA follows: TGTGCCAGCAGCCCCTTAACATCCTACGAGCAGTACTTC. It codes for CASSPLTSYEQYF.

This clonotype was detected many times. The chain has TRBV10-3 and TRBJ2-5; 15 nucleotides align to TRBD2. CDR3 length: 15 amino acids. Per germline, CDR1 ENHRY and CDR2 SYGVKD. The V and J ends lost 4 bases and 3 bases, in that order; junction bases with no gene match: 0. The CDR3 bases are TGTGCCATCAGTGGGACTAGCGGGAGGGAAGAGACCCAGTACTTC. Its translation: CAISGTSGREETQYF.

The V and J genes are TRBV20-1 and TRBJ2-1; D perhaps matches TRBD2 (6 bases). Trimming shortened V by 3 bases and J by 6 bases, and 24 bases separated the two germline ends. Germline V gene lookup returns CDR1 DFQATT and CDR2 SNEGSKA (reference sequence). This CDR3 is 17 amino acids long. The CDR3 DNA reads TGCAGTGCTAGTCCCTCTCCGGGACTTCTTTCTGGCAATGAGCAGTTCTTC. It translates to CSASPSPGLLSGNEQFF.

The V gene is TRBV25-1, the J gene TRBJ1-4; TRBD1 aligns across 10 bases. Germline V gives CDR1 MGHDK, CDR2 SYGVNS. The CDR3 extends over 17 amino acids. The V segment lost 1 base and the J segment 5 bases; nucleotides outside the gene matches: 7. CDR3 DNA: TGTGCCAGCAGTGAATGGGACAGGGGTGTGGTGAATGAAAAACTGTTTTTT. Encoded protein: CASSEWDRGVVNEKLFF.

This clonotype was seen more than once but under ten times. As DNA, the CDR3 is TGTGCCAGCAGCCTTGGGGGAAAGGGGCAAGAAAAACTGTTTTTT. As protein: CASSLGGKGQEKLFF. The genes are TRBV7-2 and TRBJ1-4; possibly TRBD1 for D (5 bases). Germline V CDR1 and CDR2: SGHTA, FQGNSA. Trimming left V 5 bases short and J 8 bases short, with 18 bases between. The CDR3 length is 15 residues.

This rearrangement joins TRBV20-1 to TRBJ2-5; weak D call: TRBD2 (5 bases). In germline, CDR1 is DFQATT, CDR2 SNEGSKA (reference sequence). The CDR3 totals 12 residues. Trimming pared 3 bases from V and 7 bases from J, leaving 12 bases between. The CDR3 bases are TGCAGTGCTAGTCCCGTCCGGGGGACCCAGTACTTC. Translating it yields CSASPVRGTQYF.

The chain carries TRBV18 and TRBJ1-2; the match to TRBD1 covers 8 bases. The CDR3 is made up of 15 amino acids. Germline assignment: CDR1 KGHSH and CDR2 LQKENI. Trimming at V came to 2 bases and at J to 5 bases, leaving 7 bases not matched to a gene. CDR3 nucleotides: TGTGCCAGCTCACCAGAGACAGGGGCAGTATATGGCTACACCTTC. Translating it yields CASSPETGAVYGYTF.

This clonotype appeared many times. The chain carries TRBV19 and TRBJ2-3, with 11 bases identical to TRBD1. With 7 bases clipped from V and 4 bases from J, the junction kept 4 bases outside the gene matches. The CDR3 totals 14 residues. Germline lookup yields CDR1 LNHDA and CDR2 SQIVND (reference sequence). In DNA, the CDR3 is TGTGCCAGTAAGGACAGGGGGCTCGCAGATACGCAGTATTTT. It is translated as CASKDRGLADTQYF.

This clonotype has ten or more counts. In DNA, the CDR3 is TGTGCCAGCAGCTTAGGAACCGGGGAGCTGTTTTTT. Translation gives CASSLGTGELFF. The genes are TRBV7-3 and TRBJ2-2; D gene unclear. The CDR3 consists of 12 residues. Germline CDR1 and CDR2: SGHTA and FQGTGA. V lost 2 bases, J lost 5 bases, and 3 bases lay in between.

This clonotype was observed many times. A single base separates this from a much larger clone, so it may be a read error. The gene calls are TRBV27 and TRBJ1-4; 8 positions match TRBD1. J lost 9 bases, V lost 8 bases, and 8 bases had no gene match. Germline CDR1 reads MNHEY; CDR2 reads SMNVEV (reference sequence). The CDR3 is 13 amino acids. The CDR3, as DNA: TGTGCCAGCGCCCCGGGACAGGATAAAAAACTGTTTTTT. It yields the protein CASAPGQDKKLFF. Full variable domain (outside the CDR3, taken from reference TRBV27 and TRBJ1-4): EAQVTQNPRYLITVTGKKLTVTCSQNMNHEYMSWYRQDPGLGLRQIYYSMNVEVTDKGDVPEGYKVSRKEKRNFPLILESPSPNQTSLYFCASAPGQDKKLFFGSGTQLSVL.

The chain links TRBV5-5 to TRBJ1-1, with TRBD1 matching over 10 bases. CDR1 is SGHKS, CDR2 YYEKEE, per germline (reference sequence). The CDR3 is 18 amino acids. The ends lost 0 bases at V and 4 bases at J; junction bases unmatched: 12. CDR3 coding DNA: TGTGCCAGCAGCTTGGAGGCAGGGACAGGGGTTGAAGCCACTGAAGCTTTCTTT. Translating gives CASSLEAGTGVEATEAFF.

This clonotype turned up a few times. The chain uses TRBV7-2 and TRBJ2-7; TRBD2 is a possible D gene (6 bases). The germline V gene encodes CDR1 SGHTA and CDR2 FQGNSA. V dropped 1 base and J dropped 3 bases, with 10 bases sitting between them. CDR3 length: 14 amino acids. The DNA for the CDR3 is TGTGCCAGCAGCTTAGGCCGGGAGTACTACGAGCAGTACTTC. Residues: CASSLGREYYEQYF. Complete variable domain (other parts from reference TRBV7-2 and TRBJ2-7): GAGVSQSPSNKVTEKGKDVELRCDPISGHTALYWYRQSLGQGLEFLIYFQGNSAPDKSGLPSDRFSAERTGGSVSTLTIQRTQQEDSAVYLCASSLGREYYEQYFGPGTRLTVT.

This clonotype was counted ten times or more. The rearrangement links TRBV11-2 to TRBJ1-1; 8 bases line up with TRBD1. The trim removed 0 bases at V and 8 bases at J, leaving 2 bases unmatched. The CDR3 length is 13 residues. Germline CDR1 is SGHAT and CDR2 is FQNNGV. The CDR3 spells CASSLDRQGEAFF. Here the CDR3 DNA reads TGTGCCAGCAGCTTAGACCGACAGGGGGAAGCTTTCTTT.

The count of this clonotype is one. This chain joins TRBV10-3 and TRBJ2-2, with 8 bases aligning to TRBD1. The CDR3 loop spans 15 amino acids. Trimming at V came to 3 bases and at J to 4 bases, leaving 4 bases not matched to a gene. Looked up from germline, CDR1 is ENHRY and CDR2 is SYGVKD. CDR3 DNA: TGTGCCATCAGTGATGGACAGGGTGGCACCGGGGAGCTGTTTTTT. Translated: CAISDGQGGTGELFF.

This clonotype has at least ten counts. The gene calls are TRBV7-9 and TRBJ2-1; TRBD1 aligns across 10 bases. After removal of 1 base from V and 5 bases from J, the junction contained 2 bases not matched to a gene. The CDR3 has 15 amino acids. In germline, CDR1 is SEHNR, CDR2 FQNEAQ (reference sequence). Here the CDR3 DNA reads TGTGCCAGCAGCTTAGGACAGGGGGCACACAATGAGCAGTTCTTC. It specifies CASSLGQGAHNEQFF.

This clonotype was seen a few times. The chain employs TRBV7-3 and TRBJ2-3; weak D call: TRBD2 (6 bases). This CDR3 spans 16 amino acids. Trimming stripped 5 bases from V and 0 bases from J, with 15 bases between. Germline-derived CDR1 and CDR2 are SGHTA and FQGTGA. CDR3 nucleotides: TGTGCCAGCAGCCCGGGGACTCGAACTAGCACAGATACGCAGTATTTT. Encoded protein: CASSPGTRTSTDTQYF.

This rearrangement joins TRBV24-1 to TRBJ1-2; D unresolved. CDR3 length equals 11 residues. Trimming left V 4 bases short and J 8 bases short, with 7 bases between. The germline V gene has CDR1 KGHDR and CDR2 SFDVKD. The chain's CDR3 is CATSDALGYTF. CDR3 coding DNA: TGTGCCACCAGTGACGCTCTGGGCTACACCTTC.

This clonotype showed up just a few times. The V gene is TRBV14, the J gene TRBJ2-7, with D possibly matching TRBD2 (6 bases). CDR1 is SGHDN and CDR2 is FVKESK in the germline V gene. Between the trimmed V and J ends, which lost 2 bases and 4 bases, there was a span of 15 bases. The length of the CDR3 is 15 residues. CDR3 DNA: TGTGCCAGCAGCCAACGCGGGACTGCATGGTACGAGCAGTACTTC. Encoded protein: CASSQRGTAWYEQYF.

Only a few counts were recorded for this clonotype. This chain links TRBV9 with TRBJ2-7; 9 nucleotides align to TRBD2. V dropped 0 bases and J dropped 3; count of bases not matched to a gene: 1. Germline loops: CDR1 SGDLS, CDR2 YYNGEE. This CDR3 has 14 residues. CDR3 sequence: CASSVGLAVYEQYF. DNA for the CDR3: TGTGCCAGCAGCGTAGGACTAGCGGTCTACGAGCAGTACTTC.

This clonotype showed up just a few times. The CDR3 loop reads CASSPDNEQFF. The CDR3 coding sequence is TGTGCCAGCAGCCCGGACAATGAGCAGTTCTTC. V gene TRBV12-3 or TRBV12-4 combines with J gene TRBJ2-1; D remains unclear. The length of the CDR3 is 11 residues. V was pared by 6 bases and J by 5 bases, with 5 bases between.

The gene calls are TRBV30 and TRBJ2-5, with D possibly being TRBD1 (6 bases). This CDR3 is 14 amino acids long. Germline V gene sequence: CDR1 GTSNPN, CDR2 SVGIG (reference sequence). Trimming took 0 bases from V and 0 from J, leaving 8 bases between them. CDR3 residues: CAWSVHRDQETQYF. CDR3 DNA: TGTGCCTGGAGTGTCCACAGGGACCAAGAGACCCAGTACTTC.

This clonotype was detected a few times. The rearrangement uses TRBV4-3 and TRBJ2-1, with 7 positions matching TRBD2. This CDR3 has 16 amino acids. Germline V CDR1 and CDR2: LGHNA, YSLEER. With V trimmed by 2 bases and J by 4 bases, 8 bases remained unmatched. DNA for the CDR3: TGCGCCAGCAGCCAAACCCGGGACTACTCATACAATGAGCAGTTCTTC. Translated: CASSQTRDYSYNEQFF.

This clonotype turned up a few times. Here the CDR3 reads CATESSVRSGIAEQFF. CDR3 in DNA: TGTGCCACCGAATCGTCCGTTAGGAGCGGGATTGCTGAGCAGTTCTTC. The chain uses TRBV4-2 and TRBJ2-1; 7 bases are a match to TRBD2. Trimming removed 10 bases from V and 9 bases from J; junction bases left unmatched: 21. Germline CDR1 LGHNA, CDR2 YNFKEQ. The CDR3 totals 16 residues.

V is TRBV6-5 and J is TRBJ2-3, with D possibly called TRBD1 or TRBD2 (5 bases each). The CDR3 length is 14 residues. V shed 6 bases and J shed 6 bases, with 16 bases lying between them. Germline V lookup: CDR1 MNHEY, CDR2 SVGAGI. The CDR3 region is CASRPGAAWDTQYF. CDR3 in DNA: TGTGCCAGCAGGCCCGGGGCAGCTTGGGATACGCAGTATTTT.

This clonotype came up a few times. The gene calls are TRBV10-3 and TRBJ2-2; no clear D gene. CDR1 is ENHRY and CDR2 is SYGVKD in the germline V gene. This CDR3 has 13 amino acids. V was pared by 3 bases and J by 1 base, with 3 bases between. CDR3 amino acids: CAISDQNTGELFF. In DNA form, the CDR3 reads TGTGCCATCAGTGACCAGAACACCGGGGAGCTGTTTTTT.

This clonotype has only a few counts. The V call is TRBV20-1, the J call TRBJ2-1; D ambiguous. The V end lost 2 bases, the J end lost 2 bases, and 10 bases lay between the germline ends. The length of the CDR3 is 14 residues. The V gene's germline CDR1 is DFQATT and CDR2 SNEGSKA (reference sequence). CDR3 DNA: TGCAGTGCTAGATCCAGCGCTACCTACAATGAGCAGTTCTTC. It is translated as CSARSSATYNEQFF.

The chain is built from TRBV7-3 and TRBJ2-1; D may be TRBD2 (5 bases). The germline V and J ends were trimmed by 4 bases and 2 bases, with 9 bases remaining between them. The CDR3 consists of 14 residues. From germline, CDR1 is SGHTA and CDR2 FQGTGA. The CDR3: CASSSTGTYNEQFF. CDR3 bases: TGTGCCAGCAGCTCGACCGGGACCTACAATGAGCAGTTCTTC.

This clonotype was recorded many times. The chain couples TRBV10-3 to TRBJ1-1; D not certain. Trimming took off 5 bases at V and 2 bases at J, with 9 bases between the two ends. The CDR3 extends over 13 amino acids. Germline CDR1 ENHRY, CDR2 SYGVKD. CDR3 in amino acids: CAISKSENTEAFF. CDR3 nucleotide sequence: TGTGCCATCAGTAAATCAGAAAACACTGAAGCTTTCTTT.